Below, one T cell receptor (beta chain) is given with its context. Its antigen is still unknown. The sample comes from a study of cytomegalovirus exposure and HLA in healthy donors. With 60 Vbeta and 13 Jbeta primers, the PCR was carried out. Sequencing used immunoSEQ multiplex PCR; TCRdb keeps in-frame clones, though not all of them. The sample consists of under 150,000 clones, approximately 80% of them appearing once. Study findings and constraints: Donors belonging to an Asian-associated ancestry cluster reportedly showed fewer N-insertions in productive TCRs than the approximately 700-donor mean, according to what a later analysis found. Another analysis was done later, and it associated 16,951 TCR beta sequences with HLA alleles at 0.05 false discovery rate. About 90% or about 30% of the time was how often most TCR beta V segments were productive, according to an earlier analysis. The likely origin of a cluster of highly shared sequence variants was a sequencing artifact.

Sequencing used PBMCs. This TCR was sampled from a man aged 45 to 65 in good health and CMV-seronegative.

CDR3 in DNA: TGCGCCAGCAGCTTGGTTGGAGGGGACTATGGCTACACCTTC. This encodes CASSLVGGDYGYTF. The chain couples TRBV5-1 to TRBJ1-2, with a tentative D call TRBD1 (5 bases). Trimming left V 0 bases short and J 3 bases short, with 9 bases between. Germline loops: CDR1 SGHRS, CDR2 YFSETQ. CDR3 length: 14 amino acids.